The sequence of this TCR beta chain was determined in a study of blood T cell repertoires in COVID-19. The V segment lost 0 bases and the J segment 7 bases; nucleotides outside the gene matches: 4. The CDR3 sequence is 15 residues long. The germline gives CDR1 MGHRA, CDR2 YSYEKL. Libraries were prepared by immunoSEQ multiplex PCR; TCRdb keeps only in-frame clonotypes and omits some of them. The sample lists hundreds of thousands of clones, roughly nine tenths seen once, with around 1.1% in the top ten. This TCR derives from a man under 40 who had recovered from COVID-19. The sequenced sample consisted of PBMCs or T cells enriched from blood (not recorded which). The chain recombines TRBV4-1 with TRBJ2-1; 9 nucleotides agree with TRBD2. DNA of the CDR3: TGCGCCAGCAGCCAAGATAGTCTAGCGGGAAATGAGCAGTTCTTC. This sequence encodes CASSQDSLAGNEQFF.